This T cell receptor beta chain was captured in a study of cytomegalovirus exposure and HLA in healthy donors. Study observations and caveats: For TCR beta chains, V- and J-gene trimming was later linked to a missense DCLRE1C variant. When a later analysis was performed, an Asian-associated ancestry cluster reportedly had fewer N-insertions than the 666-donor mean. Most CMV-associated TCR beta chains appeared HLA-restricted in a later analysis.

PCR involved 60 Vbeta and 13 Jbeta primers. Data came from immunoSEQ multiplex PCR; TCRdb stores just in-frame clones and leaves some out. The sample contains around 97,000 clones, 76% of which appear only once. As concerns this clone: The antigen is undetermined.

Germline values: CDR1 SGDLS, CDR2 YYNGEE. This CDR3 has 12 amino acids. V was shortened by 0 bases and J by 4 bases, with 3 bases between the two germline ends. The sequenced sample was PBMCs. V usage is TRBV9 and J usage is TRBJ2-3, with D unresolved. The source is a woman aged 18-29 years in good health and CMV-seropositive. This chain's CDR3 is CASSVGADTQYF. For the CDR3, the DNA is TGTGCCAGCAGCGTAGGAGCAGATACGCAGTATTTT. The full variable domain, with the rest looked up from reference TRBV9 and TRBJ2-3, is DSGVTQTPKHLITATGQRVTLRCSPRSGDLSVYWYQQSLDQGLQFLIQYYNGEERAKGNILERFSAQQFPDLHSELNLSSLELGDSALYFCASSVGADTQYFGPGTRLTVL.